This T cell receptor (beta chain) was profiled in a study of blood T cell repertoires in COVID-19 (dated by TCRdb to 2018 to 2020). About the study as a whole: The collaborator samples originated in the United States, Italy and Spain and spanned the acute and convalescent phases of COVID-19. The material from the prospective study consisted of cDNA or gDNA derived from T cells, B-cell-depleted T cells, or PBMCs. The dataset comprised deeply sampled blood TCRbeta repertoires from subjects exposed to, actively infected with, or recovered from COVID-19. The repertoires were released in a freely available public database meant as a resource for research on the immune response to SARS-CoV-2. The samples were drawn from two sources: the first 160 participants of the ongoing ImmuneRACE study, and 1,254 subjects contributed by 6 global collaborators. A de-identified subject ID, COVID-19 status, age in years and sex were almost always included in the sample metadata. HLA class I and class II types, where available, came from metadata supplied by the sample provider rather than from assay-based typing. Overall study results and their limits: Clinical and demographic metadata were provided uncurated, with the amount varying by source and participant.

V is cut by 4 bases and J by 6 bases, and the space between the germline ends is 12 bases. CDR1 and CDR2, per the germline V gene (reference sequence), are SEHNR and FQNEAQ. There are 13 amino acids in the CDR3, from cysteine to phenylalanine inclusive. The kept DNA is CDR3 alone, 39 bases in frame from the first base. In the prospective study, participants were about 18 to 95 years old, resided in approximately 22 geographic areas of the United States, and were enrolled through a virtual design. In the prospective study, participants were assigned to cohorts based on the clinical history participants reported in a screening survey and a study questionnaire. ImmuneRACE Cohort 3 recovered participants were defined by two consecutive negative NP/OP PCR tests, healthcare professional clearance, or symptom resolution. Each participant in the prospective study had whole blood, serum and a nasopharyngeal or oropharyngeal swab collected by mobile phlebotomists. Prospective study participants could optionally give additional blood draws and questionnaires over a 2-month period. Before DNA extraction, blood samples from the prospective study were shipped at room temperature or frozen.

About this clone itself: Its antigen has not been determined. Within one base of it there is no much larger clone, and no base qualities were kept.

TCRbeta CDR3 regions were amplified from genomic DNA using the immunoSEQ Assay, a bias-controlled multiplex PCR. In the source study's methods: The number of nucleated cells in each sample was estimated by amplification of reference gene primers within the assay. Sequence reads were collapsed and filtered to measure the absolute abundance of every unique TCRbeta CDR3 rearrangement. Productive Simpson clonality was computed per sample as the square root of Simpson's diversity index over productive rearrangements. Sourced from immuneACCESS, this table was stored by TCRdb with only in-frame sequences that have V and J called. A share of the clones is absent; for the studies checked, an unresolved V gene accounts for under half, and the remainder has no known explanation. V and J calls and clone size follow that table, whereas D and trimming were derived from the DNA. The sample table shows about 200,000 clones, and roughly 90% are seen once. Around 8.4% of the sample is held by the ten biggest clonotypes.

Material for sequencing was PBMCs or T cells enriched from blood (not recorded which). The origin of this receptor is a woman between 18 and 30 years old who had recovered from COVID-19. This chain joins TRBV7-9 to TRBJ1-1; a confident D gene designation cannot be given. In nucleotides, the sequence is TGTGCCAGCAGCTCGCCCGGTGTTTCTGAAGCTTTCTTT. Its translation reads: CASSSPGVSEAFF.